This T cell receptor beta chain derives from a study of OX40 agonist ivuxolimab in advanced cancers. Sequenced by immunoSEQ multiplex PCR; TCRdb stores in-frame clones only, minus some. The table lists around 150,000 clones, just over 90% of them singletons, with roughly 0.94% in the top ten. The length of the CDR3 is 16 residues. Germline V CDR1 and CDR2: SQVTM, ANQGSEA. V lost 1 base to trimming and J lost 4 bases, with 19 bases between them. Patients who had autoimmune disease history or got systemic immunosuppression were left out. The chain employs TRBV29-1 and TRBJ1-2; no definite D call. The receptor was derived from an adult with an advanced solid tumor such as melanoma, head and neck, liver or kidney cancer. Sequencing used CD4+ or CD8+ T cells sorted from blood, obtained in a trial of the OX40 agonist ivuxolimab. This chain's CDR3 is CSVEVGKTAGFYGYTF. CDR3 sequence (DNA): TGCAGCGTTGAAGTCGGAAAGACGGCGGGTTTCTATGGCTACACCTTC.